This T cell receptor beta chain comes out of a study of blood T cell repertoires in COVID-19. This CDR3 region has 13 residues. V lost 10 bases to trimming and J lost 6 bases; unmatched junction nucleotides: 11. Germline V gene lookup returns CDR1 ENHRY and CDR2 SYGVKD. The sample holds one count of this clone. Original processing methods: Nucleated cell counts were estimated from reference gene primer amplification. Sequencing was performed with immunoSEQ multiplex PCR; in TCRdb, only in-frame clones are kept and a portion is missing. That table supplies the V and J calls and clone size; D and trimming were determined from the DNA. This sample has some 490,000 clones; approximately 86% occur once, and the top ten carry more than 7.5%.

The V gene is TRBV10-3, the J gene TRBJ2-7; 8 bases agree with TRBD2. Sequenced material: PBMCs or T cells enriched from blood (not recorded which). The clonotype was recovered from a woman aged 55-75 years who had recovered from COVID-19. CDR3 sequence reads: CATTGTSKGEQYF. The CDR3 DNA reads TGTGCCACCACCGGGACTAGTAAAGGCGAGCAGTACTTC.